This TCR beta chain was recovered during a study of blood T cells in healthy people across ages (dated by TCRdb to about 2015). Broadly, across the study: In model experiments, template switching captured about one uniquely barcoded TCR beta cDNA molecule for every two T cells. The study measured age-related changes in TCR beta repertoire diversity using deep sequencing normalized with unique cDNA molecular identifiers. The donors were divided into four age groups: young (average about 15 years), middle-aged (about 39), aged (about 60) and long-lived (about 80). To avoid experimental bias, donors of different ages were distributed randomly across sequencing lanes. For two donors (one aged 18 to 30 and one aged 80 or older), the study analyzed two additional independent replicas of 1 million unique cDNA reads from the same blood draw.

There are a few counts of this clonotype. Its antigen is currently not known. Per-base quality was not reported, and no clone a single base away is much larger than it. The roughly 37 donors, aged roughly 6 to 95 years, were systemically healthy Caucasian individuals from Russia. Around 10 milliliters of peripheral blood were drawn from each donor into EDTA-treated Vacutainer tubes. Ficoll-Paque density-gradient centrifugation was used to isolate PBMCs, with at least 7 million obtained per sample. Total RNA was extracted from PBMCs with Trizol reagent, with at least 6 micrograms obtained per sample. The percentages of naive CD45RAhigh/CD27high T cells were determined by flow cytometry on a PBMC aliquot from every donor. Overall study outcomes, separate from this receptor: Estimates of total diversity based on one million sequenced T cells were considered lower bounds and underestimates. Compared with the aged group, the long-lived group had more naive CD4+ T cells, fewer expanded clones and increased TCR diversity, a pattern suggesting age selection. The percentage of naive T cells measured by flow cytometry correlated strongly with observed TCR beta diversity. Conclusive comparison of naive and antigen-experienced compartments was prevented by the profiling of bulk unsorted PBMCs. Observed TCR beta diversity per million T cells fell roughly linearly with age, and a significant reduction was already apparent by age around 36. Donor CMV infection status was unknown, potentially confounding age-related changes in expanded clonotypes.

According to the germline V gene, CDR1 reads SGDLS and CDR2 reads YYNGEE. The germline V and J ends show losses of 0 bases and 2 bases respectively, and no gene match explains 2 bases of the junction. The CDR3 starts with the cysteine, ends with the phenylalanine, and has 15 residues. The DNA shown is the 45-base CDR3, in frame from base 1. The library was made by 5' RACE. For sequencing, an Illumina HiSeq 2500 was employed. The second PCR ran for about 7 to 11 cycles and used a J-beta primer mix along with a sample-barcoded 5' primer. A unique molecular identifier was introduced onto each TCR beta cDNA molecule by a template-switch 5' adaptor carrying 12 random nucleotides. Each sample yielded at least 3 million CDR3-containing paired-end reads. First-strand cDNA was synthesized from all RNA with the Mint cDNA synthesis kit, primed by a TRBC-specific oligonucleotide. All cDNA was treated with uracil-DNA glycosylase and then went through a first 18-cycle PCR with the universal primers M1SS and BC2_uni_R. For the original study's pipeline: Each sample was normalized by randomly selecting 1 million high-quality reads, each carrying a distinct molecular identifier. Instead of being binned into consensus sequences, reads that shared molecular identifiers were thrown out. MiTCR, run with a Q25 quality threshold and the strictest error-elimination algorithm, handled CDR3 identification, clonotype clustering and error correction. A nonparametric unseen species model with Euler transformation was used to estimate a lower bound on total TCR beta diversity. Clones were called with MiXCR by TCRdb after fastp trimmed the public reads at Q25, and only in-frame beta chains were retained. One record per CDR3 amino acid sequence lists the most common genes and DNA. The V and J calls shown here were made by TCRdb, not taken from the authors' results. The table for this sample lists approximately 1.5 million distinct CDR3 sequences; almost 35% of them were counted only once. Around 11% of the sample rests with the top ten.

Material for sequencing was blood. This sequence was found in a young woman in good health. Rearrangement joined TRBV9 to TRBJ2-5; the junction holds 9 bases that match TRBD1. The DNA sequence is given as TGTGCCAGCAGCGTAGAGGGACAGGGACAAGAGACCCAGTACTTC. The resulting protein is CASSVEGQGQETQYF.